Listed below are T cell receptor beta chains from one sample, sequenced in a study of CD8+ T cells in alopecia areata. The repertoire was sequenced with immunoSEQ multiplex PCR; TCRdb's copy has only in-frame clones and lacks some. The data contain some 190,000 clones, about 65% of them singletons. The sequences come from CD4+ T cells sorted from blood, collected between weeks 47 and 50, from a patient treated with tofacitinib. Receptor source: a human donor with alopecia areata. The CDR3 runs from the conserved cysteine through the conserved F or W. A D gene is named only where the DNA matches it firmly. The size of a clone is reported for some rows only, either as once, few or many, or as a class for expanded clones.

clone size: .
D gene: TRBD1
J gene: TRBJ2-1
V gene: TRBV25-1
CDR3 protein: CASEGQGRNEQFF
CDR3 DNA: TGTGCCAGCGAGGGACAGGGCAGGAATGAGCAGTTCTTC

clone size: few
D gene: .
J gene: TRBJ1-1
V gene: TRBV2
CDR3 protein: CASIRDQNTEAFF
CDR3 DNA: TGTGCCAGCATCAGGGACCAGAACACTGAAGCTTTCTTT

clone size: .
D gene: .
J gene: TRBJ1-2
V gene: TRBV27
CDR3 protein: CASSLFGAALYGYTF
CDR3 DNA: TGTGCCAGCAGTTTATTCGGGGCAGCCCTCTATGGCTACACCTTC

clone size: few
D gene: .
J gene: TRBJ2-5
V gene: TRBV5-1
CDR3 protein: CASRGGSEETQYF
CDR3 DNA: TGCGCCAGCAGGGGAGGTAGTGAAGAGACCCAGTACTTC

clone size: .
D gene: TRBD1
J gene: TRBJ1-2
V gene: TRBV7-3
CDR3 protein: CASSLGGQGNYGYTF
CDR3 DNA: TGTGCCAGCAGCCTCGGAGGACAGGGGAACTATGGCTACACCTTC

clone size: .
D gene: .
J gene: TRBJ1-1
V gene: TRBV7-3
CDR3 protein: CASSLSGENTEAFF
CDR3 DNA: TGTGCCAGCAGCTTATCCGGGGAGAACACTGAAGCTTTCTTT

clone size: once
D gene: .
J gene: TRBJ2-7
V gene: TRBV2
CDR3 protein: CASRTVSYEQYF
CDR3 DNA: TGTGCCAGCCGGACGGTCTCCTACGAGCAGTACTTC

clone size: once
D gene: .
J gene: TRBJ1-5
V gene: TRBV30
CDR3 protein: CAWSQGGNQPQHF
CDR3 DNA: TGTGCCTGGAGTCAAGGGGGCAATCAGCCCCAGCATTTT

clone size: .
D gene: .
J gene: TRBJ1-1
V gene: TRBV6-6
CDR3 protein: CASSYRQSMNTEAFF
CDR3 DNA: TGTGCCAGCAGTTACCGGCAGAGCATGAACACTGAAGCTTTCTTT

clone size: .
D gene: .
J gene: TRBJ2-1
V gene: TRBV15
CDR3 protein: CATSRALQRGDNEQFF
CDR3 DNA: TGTGCCACCAGCAGAGCCCTTCAGAGGGGTGACAATGAGCAGTTCTTC

clone size: .
D gene: .
J gene: TRBJ2-7
V gene: TRBV30
CDR3 protein: CAWRAGQYEQYF
CDR3 DNA: TGTGCCTGGAGGGCCGGACAGTACGAGCAGTACTTC

clone size: few
D gene: .
J gene: TRBJ2-6
V gene: TRBV30
CDR3 protein: CASSGSSGANVLTF
CDR3 DNA: TGTGCCTCGAGCGGTAGCTCTGGGGCCAACGTCCTGACTTTC

clone size: .
D gene: .
J gene: TRBJ1-1
V gene: TRBV27
CDR3 protein: CASSPQVWGTEAFF
CDR3 DNA: TGTGCCAGCAGTCCCCAAGTTTGGGGAACTGAAGCTTTCTTT

clone size: .
D gene: .
J gene: TRBJ1-2
V gene: TRBV4-2
CDR3 protein: CASSDKGGGGYGYTF
CDR3 DNA: TGTGCCAGCAGCGACAAAGGGGGGGGCGGCTATGGCTACACCTTC

clone size: once
D gene: .
J gene: TRBJ1-6
V gene: TRBV7-9
CDR3 protein: CASSLDSTNSPLHF
CDR3 DNA: TGTGCCAGCAGCTTAGACTCGACAAATTCACCCCTCCACTTT

clone size: .
D gene: .
J gene: TRBJ2-1
V gene: TRBV30
CDR3 protein: CAWNGDEQFF
CDR3 DNA: TGTGCCTGGAACGGGGATGAGCAGTTCTTC

clone size: .
D gene: .
J gene: TRBJ1-6
V gene: TRBV5-1
CDR3 protein: CASTVLPGQGPGSPLHF
CDR3 DNA: TGCGCCAGCACCGTTCTACCGGGACAAGGGCCGGGCTCACCCCTCCACTTT

clone size: .
D gene: .
J gene: TRBJ2-7
V gene: TRBV15
CDR3 protein: CATSRDQGEQYF
CDR3 DNA: TGTGCCACCAGCAGAGATCAGGGAGAGCAGTACTTC